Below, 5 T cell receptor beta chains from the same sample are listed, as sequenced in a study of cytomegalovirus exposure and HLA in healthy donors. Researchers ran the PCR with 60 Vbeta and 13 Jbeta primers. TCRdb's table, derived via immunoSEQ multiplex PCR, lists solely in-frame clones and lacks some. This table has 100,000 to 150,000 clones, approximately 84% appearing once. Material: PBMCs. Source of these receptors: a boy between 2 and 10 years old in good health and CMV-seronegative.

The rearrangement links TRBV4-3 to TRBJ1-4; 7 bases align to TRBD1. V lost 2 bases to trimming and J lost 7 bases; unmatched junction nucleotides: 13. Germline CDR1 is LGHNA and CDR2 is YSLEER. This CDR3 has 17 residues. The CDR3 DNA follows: TGCGCCAGCAGCCAATACTCGGGACAGTCGAAGGGTGAAAAACTGTTTTTT. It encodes CASSQYSGQSKGEKLFF.

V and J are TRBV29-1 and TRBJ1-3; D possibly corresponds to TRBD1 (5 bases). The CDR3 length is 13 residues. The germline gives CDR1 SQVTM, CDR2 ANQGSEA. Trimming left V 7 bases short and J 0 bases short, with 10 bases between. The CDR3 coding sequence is TGCAGCGCCCCGGACATCTCTGGAAACACCATATATTTT. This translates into CSAPDISGNTIYF.

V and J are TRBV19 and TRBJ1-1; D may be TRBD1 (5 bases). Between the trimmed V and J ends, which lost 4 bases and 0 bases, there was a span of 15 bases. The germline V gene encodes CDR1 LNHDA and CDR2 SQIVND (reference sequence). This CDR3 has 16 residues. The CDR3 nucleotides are TGTGCCAGTAGTACTTTAAAACAGGTAATGAACACTGAAGCTTTCTTT. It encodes CASSTLKQVMNTEAFF.

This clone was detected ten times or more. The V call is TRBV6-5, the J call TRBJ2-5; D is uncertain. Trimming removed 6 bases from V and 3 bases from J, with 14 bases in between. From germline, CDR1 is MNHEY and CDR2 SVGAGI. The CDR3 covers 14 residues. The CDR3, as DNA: TGTGCCAGCAGACCTGACATCACCGAAGAGACCCAGTACTTC. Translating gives CASRPDITEETQYF.

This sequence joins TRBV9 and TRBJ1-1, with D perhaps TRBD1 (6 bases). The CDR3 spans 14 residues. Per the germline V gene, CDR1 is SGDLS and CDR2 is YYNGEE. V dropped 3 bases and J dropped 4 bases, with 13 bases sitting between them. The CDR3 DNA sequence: TGTGCCAGCAGCGAGATACAGGGCGGCACTGAAGCTTTCTTT. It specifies CASSEIQGGTEAFF.